This T cell receptor beta chain was observed in a study of T cell changes during pregnancy in multiple sclerosis. Libraries were prepared by immunoSEQ multiplex PCR; TCRdb keeps only in-frame clonotypes and omits some of them. The sample holds about 66,000 clones; approximately 90% are singletons and the top ten take approximately 1.5%. Germline V CDR1 and CDR2: SQVTM, ANQGSEA. Trimming left V 4 bases short and J 8 bases short, with 11 bases between. The CDR3 runs to 12 residues. This receptor was taken from a female donor with multiple sclerosis, enrolled in a pregnancy study. This sequence joins TRBV29-1 and TRBJ1-4, with D possibly matching TRBD1 (5 bases). The source was peripheral blood, collected in the third trimester of pregnancy. CDR3 DNA: TGCAGCGTTGCAGGGATGTCGGAAAAACTGTTTTTT. Amino acid sequence: CSVAGMSEKLFF.